The 30 T cell receptor beta chains below come from one sample, sequenced in a study of identical twins. Each CDR3 protein gets one entry after TCRdb re-called the 5' RACE reads with MiXCR. The sample records 1,800,000 or so distinct CDR3 sequences, about 31% being singletons. Sequenced sample: cord blood. The receptors here all came from a newborn girl in good health.

This clonotype was seen a handful of times. V and J are TRBV7-8 and TRBJ2-1, with D maybe TRBD2 (6 bases). V dropped 3 bases and J dropped 8 bases, with 20 bases sitting between them. This CDR3 is built from 16 residues. From germline, CDR1 is SGHVS and CDR2 FQNEAQ. CDR3 sequence (DNA): TGTGCCAGCAGCTTGCTTCGCGGGGTAGCGCGGGATGAGCAGTTCTTC. Translated: CASSLLRGVARDEQFF.

This clonotype was observed a handful of times. This chain uses TRBV5-1 with TRBJ2-7, with 7 bases fitting TRBD1. CDR3 length: 13 amino acids. Losses at the gene ends were 5 bases for V and 4 bases for J; bases not matched to a gene: 6. Germline CDR1 reads SGHRS; CDR2 reads YFSETQ. CDR3 loop: CASRPTGQYEQYF. DNA for the CDR3: TGCGCCAGCAGACCGACAGGGCAATACGAGCAGTACTTC.

The chain carries TRBV27 and TRBJ2-2; TRBD2 aligns across 8 bases. Germline trimming cut 7 bases from V and 2 bases from J; bases unmatched to any gene: 3. Per the germline V gene, CDR1 is MNHEY and CDR2 is SMNVEV (reference sequence). This CDR3 comprises 14 residues. In DNA form, the CDR3 reads TGTGCCAGCAAGCGGGGGTTAAACACCGGGGAGCTGTTTTTT. Encoded protein: CASKRGLNTGELFF.

V is TRBV5-1 and J is TRBJ2-5; 11 bases agree with TRBD2. V lost 5 bases to trimming and J lost 5 bases; unmatched junction nucleotides: 5. The CDR3 is 14 residues long. The germline V gene has CDR1 SGHRS and CDR2 YFSETQ. CDR3 region: CASSLAGGHETQYF. The CDR3 coding sequence is TGCGCCAGCAGTTTAGCGGGAGGGCATGAGACCCAGTACTTC.

The CDR3 region has the DNA TGTGCCAGCAGTTACGGGACGGGAGTTTTCAATGAGCAGTACTTC. Translating it yields CASSYGTGVFNEQYF. The rearrangement joins TRBV6-5 to TRBJ2-5, with a possible D match to TRBD2 (6 bases). The CDR3 loop spans 15 amino acids. Per the germline V gene, CDR1 is MNHEY and CDR2 is SVGAGI. The ends were cut back, 2 bases at V and 11 bases at J, with 21 bases in the middle.

A remark on this clonotype: Because the CDR3's place on the DNA is in doubt, the DNA is left out and the CDR3 is given as listed by TCRdb. The rearrangement joins TRBV2 to TRBJ2-1; TRBD1 is taken as the D call from the table, unchecked against the DNA. CDR1 and CDR2 from the germline V gene are SNHLY and FYNNEI. From its first to its last residue, the CDR3 has 15 amino acids. CDR3 loop: CASILGGRRTDEQFF.

This clonotype was observed a handful of times. This chain connects TRBV20-1 to TRBJ2-5, with D possibly TRBD1 on 8 matching bases. With the DNA end fitting TRBJ2-7 better, the J assignment may be wrong. This CDR3 has 13 residues. CDR1 DFQATT and CDR2 SNEGSKA come from the germline V gene (reference sequence). The CDR3 nucleotides read TGCAGTGCTAAATGGACAGGGAGGGGCGAGCAGTACTTC. It is translated as CSAKWTGRGEQYF.

The chain is built from TRBV27 and TRBJ2-2; D is undetermined. This CDR3 comprises 16 residues. The V gene lost 3 bases and the J gene lost 1 base, with 12 bases spanning the gap. The germline V gene encodes CDR1 MNHEY and CDR2 SMNVEV (reference sequence). CDR3 amino acids: CASSLWVGRNTGELFF. DNA for the CDR3: TGTGCCAGCAGTTTGTGGGTAGGCCGGAACACCGGGGAGCTGTTTTTT.

This clonotype came up a few times. The gene calls are TRBV20-1 and TRBJ2-1; TRBD2 agrees at 8 bases. Germline CDR1 is DFQATT and CDR2 is SNEGSKA (reference sequence). Trimming at V came to 6 bases and at J to 6 bases, leaving 10 bases not matched to a gene. The CDR3 contains 14 residues. CDR3 DNA sequence: TGCAGTGCCCCCCCGGGACTAGTATCCAATGAGCAGTTCTTC. Translation gives CSAPPGLVSNEQFF.

This chain links TRBV4-2 with TRBJ2-1; 8 bases match TRBD2. With the DNA end fitting TRBJ2-7 better, the J assignment may be wrong. The CDR3 contains 17 residues. Germline V gives CDR1 LGHNA, CDR2 YNFKEQ. This CDR3 is CASSHRVSGVTYNEQYF. The CDR3 bases are TGTGCCAGCAGCCACCGTGTTAGCGGGGTAACCTACAATGAGCAGTACTTC.

This clonotype was counted a few times. The chain carries TRBV29-1 and TRBJ1-1; D perhaps matches TRBD1 (5 bases). CDR1 SQVTM and CDR2 ANQGSEA come from the germline V gene. V was clipped by 7 bases and J by 4 bases, with 16 bases between them. CDR3 length equals 13 residues. DNA for the CDR3: TGCAGCGCTTCGGACCTGGGGGGCACTGAAGCTTTCTTT. This sequence encodes CSASDLGGTEAFF.

This clonotype was recorded a few times. The V gene is TRBV12-3 or TRBV12-4, the J gene TRBJ2-1; weak D call: TRBD1 (6 bases). The V end was cut by 4 bases, the J end by 5 bases, with 12 bases between. The CDR3 contains 14 residues. The CDR3 sequence is CASSSTRGHNEQFF. CDR3 in DNA: TGTGCCAGCAGTTCCACCAGGGGCCACAATGAGCAGTTCTTC.

The chain uses TRBV20-1 and TRBJ1-5; D might be TRBD1 (6 bases). Between the trimmed V and J ends, which lost 0 bases and 9 bases, there was a span of 12 bases. The CDR3 contains 13 residues. Germline V lookup: CDR1 DFQATT, CDR2 SNEGSKA (reference sequence). This chain's CDR3 is CSARDRGPGPQHF. In DNA, the CDR3 is TGCAGTGCTAGAGACAGGGGCCCAGGGCCCCAGCATTTT.

This chain links TRBV28 with TRBJ1-1; no firm D call. Germline V gives CDR1 MDHEN, CDR2 SYDVKM. The CDR3 has 13 residues. Trimming shortened V by 8 bases and J by 0 bases, and 10 bases separated the two germline ends. This chain's CDR3 is CASRRVLNTEAFF. The CDR3 DNA reads TGTGCCAGCCGAAGGGTACTGAACACTGAAGCTTTCTTT.

This clonotype was seen a handful of times. V gene TRBV12-3 or TRBV12-4 combines with J gene TRBJ2-1; TRBD2 matches at 10 bases. The CDR3 contains 15 residues. With 8 bases clipped from V and 7 bases from J, the junction kept 11 bases outside the gene matches. The CDR3 bases are TGTGCCAGCTTGAAGCGGGGGGGGGTGGAGAATGAGCAGTTCTTC. This translates into CASLKRGGVENEQFF.

The rearrangement uses TRBV9 and TRBJ2-5; 7 nucleotides agree with TRBD2. CDR3 length: 16 amino acids. With V trimmed by 0 bases and J by 5 bases, 10 bases remained unmatched. Germline CDR1 SGDLS, CDR2 YYNGEE. The CDR3 here is CASSVGNLFGRETQYF. The DNA of the CDR3 is TGTGCCAGCAGCGTAGGGAACCTTTTCGGGAGGGAGACCCAGTACTTC. The complete variable domain, with remaining parts taken from reference TRBV9 and TRBJ2-5, reads DSGVTQTPKHLITATGQRVTLRCSPRSGDLSVYWYQQSLDQGLQFLIQYYNGEERAKGNILERFSAQQFPDLHSELNLSSLELGDSALYFCASSVGNLFGRETQYFGPGTRLLVL.

The chain has TRBV21-1 and TRBJ2-7; the table names TRBD1, a call not compared with the DNA. TRBV21-1 constitutes a pseudogene. The CDR3 loop spans 15 amino acids. CDR3 protein: CASSTSKDRVHEQYF. The CDR3 nucleotides are TGTGCCAGCAGCACATCTAAGGACAGGGTCCACGAGCAGTACTTC.

The rearrangement uses TRBV10-3 and TRBJ2-1; tentatively, D is TRBD2 (5 bases). Between the trimmed V and J ends, which lost 3 bases and 6 bases, there was a span of 18 bases. Germline V gene lookup returns CDR1 ENHRY and CDR2 SYGVKD. The CDR3 extends over 16 amino acids. CDR3 region: CAISDSGLGDGNEQFF. The DNA for the CDR3 is TGTGCCATCAGTGACTCCGGACTTGGGGATGGCAATGAGCAGTTCTTC.

This clonotype turned up a few times. The chain employs TRBV20-1 and TRBJ2-1; D gene unclear. This CDR3 is built from 12 residues. Germline assignment: CDR1 DFQATT and CDR2 SNEGSKA (reference sequence). V was clipped by 3 bases and J by 3 bases, with 6 bases between them. The DNA of the CDR3 is TGCAGTGCTAGGCAGAACTACAATGAGCAGTTCTTC. Translated, it gives CSARQNYNEQFF.

In its sample, this clonotype was seen a few times. The chain carries TRBV14 and TRBJ2-7; perhaps TRBD1 as D (6 bases). Germline CDR1 SGHDN, CDR2 FVKESK. Trimming removed 0 bases from V and 5 bases from J, with 14 bases in between. The CDR3 covers 15 residues. The CDR3 nucleotides are TGTGCCAGCAGCCAAGAATTGACCAGGGGCAACGAGCAGTACTTC. It translates to CASSQELTRGNEQYF. Using reference TRBV14 and TRBJ2-7 for the parts outside the CDR3, the full variable domain is EAGVTQFPSHSVIEKGQTVTLRCDPISGHDNLYWYRRVMGKEIKFLLHFVKESKQDESGMPNNRFLAERTGGTYSTLKVQPAELEDSGVYFCASSQELTRGNEQYFGPGTRLTVT.

This clonotype was counted many times. The CDR3 bases are TGTGCCAGCAGTCCATGGACAGGGAGCTATGGCTACACCTTC. This codes for CASSPWTGSYGYTF. The chain carries TRBV27 and TRBJ1-2; 8 bases agree with TRBD1. This CDR3 spans 14 amino acids. CDR1 MNHEY and CDR2 SMNVEV come from the germline V gene (reference sequence). The J segment lost 4 bases and the V segment lost 5 bases, leaving 6 bases of the junction unmatched.

The chain uses TRBV2 and TRBJ1-4; TRBD1 aligns across 7 bases. Losses at the gene ends were 6 bases for V and 5 bases for J; bases not matched to a gene: 6. Germline loops: CDR1 SNHLY, CDR2 FYNNEI. The CDR3 has 14 amino acids. CDR3 in amino acids: CASRWGQRNEKLFF. The DNA of the CDR3 is TGTGCCAGCAGGTGGGGACAGAGGAATGAAAAACTGTTTTTT.

The chain uses TRBV6-6 and TRBJ2-2; either TRBD1 or TRBD2 may supply D (5 bases each). The CDR3 has 16 amino acids. Trimming shortened V by 0 bases and J by 6 bases, and 14 bases separated the two germline ends. Germline V gene lookup returns CDR1 MNHNY and CDR2 SVGAGI (reference sequence). The CDR3 spells CASSYSSQARAGELFF. CDR3 nucleotide sequence: TGTGCCAGCAGTTACTCATCACAGGCGAGGGCCGGGGAGCTGTTTTTT.

At least ten counts were recorded for this clonotype. V is TRBV5-1 and J is TRBJ2-7; D unclear. CDR1 and CDR2 (germline): SGHRS, YFSETQ. The CDR3 spans 11 residues. Trimming stripped 5 bases from V and 4 bases from J, with 7 bases between. The CDR3 DNA follows: TGCGCCAGCAGGGAAAGTTACGAGCAGTACTTC. It is translated as CASRESYEQYF.

This clonotype appeared a few times. The chain couples TRBV4-2 to TRBJ2-1; no firm D call. Trimming took 0 bases from V and 0 from J, leaving 15 bases between them. Germline loops: CDR1 LGHNA, CDR2 YNFKEQ. The CDR3 consists of 18 residues. DNA for the CDR3: TGTGCCAGCAGCCAAGATTACTCCGGCCGGAGCTCCTACAATGAGCAGTTCTTC. This gives the protein CASSQDYSGRSSYNEQFF.

This clonotype appeared a few times. The rearrangement links TRBV28 to TRBJ2-1; TRBD1 might be the D (6 bases). The CDR3 length is 19 residues. Trimming pared 8 bases from V and 4 bases from J, leaving 30 bases between. Germline-derived CDR1 and CDR2 are MDHEN and SYDVKM. The CDR3 is CASGRSRSTGGRQYNEQFF. CDR3 DNA sequence: TGTGCCAGCGGACGATCCCGTTCGACAGGAGGTCGTCAGTACAATGAGCAGTTCTTC.

The V and J genes are TRBV3-1 and TRBJ2-1; D gene unclear. The end of the DNA aligns better with TRBJ2-7, so the J call may be wrong. Looked up from germline, CDR1 is LGHDT and CDR2 is YNNKEL (reference sequence). This CDR3 has 17 residues. CDR3 DNA sequence: TGTGCCAGCAGCCAAGAAACCCCTAGTAGCTGGTACAATGAGCAGTACTTC. Translated: CASSQETPSSWYNEQYF.

The chain links TRBV5-1 to TRBJ2-5; D possibly corresponds to TRBD2 (6 bases). The CDR3 sequence is 15 residues long. The germline gives CDR1 SGHRS, CDR2 YFSETQ. V was clipped by 4 bases and J by 5 bases, with 18 bases between them. CDR3 nucleotides: TGCGCCAGCAGCGTTTCCGGGACTGACACCGAGACCCAGTACTTC. This translates into CASSVSGTDTETQYF.

The V gene is TRBV7-9, the J gene TRBJ2-7; a weak D match, TRBD2 (5 bases). CDR1 is SEHNR, CDR2 FQNEAQ, per germline (reference sequence). This CDR3 region has 16 residues. V lost 5 bases, J lost 2 bases, and 19 bases lay in between. This CDR3 reads CASSPHWVARTYEQYF. DNA for the CDR3: TGTGCCAGCAGCCCCCATTGGGTAGCGCGAACCTACGAGCAGTACTTC.

CDR3 coding DNA: TGCAGCGTTGAAGTCCGGGGACTCCAGTACTTC. This codes for CSVEVRGLQYF. This rearrangement joins TRBV29-1 to TRBJ2-5; TRBD2 might be the D (6 bases). V was shortened by 1 base and J by 10 bases, with 10 bases between the two germline ends. From germline, CDR1 is SQVTM and CDR2 ANQGSEA. This CDR3 has 11 residues.